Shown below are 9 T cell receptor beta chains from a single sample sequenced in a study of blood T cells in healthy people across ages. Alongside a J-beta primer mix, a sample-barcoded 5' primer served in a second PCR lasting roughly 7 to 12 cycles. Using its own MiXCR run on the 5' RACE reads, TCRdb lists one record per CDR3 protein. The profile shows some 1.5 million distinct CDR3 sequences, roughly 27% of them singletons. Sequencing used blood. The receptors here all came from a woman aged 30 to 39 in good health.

CDR3 coding DNA: TGTGCCAGCGGCGGTCGTGAGGGTATAGGGGACATTCAGTACTTC. Its protein product is CASGGREGIGDIQYF. The chain is built from TRBV12-3 or TRBV12-4 and TRBJ2-4, with D perhaps TRBD1 or TRBD2 (5 bases each). The CDR3 extends over 15 amino acids. With 8 bases removed from V and 8 bases from J, the gap between germline ends came to 22 bases.

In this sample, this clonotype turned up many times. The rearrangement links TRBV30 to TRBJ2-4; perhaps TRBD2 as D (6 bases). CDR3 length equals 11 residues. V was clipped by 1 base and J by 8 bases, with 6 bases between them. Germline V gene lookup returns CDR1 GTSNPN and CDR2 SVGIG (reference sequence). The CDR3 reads CAWSGRDIQYF. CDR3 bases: TGTGCCTGGAGTGGGAGGGACATTCAGTACTTC.

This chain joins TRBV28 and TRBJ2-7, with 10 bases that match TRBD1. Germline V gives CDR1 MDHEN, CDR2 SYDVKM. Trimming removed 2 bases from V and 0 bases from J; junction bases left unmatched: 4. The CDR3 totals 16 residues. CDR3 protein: CASSLGTGANSYEQYF. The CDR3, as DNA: TGTGCCAGCAGTTTAGGGACAGGGGCCAACTCCTACGAGCAGTACTTC.

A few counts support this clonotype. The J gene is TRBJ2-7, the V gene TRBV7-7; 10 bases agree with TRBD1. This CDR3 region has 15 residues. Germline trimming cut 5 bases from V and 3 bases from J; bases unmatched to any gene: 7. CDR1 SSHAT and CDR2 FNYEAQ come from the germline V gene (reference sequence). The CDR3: CASSPGQGPNYEQYF. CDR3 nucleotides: TGTGCCAGCAGCCCGGGACAGGGGCCGAACTACGAGCAGTACTTC.

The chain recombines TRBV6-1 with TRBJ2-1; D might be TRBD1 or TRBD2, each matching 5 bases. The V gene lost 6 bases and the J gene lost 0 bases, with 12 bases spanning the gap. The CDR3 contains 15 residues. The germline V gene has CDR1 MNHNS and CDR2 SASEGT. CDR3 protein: CASRIAGSSYNEQFF. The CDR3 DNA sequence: TGTGCCAGCAGGATCGCAGGGAGCTCCTACAATGAGCAGTTCTTC.

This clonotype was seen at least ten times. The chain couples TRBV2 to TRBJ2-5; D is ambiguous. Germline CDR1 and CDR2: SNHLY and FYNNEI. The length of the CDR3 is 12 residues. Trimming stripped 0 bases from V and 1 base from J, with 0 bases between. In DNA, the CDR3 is TGTGCCAGCAGTGAAGCCCAAGAGACCCAGTACTTC. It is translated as CASSEAQETQYF. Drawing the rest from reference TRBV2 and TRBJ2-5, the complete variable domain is EPEVTQTPSHQVTQMGQEVILRCVPISNHLYFYWYRQILGQKVEFLVSFYNNEISEKSEIFDDQFSVERPDGSNFTLKIRSTKLEDSAMYFCASSEAQETQYFGPGTRLLVL.

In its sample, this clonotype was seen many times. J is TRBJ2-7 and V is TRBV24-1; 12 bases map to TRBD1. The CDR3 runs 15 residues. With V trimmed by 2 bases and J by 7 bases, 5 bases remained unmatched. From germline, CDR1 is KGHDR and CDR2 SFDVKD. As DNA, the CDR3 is TGTGCCACCAGTGATTCCGGGACAGGGGGCAGGGAGCAGTACTTC. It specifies CATSDSGTGGREQYF.

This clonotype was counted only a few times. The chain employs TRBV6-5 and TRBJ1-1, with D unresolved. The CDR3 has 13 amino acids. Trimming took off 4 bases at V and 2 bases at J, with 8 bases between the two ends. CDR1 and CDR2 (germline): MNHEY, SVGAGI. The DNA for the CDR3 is TGTGCCAGCAGTTGGGGAGATAACACTGAAGCTTTCTTT. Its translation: CASSWGDNTEAFF.

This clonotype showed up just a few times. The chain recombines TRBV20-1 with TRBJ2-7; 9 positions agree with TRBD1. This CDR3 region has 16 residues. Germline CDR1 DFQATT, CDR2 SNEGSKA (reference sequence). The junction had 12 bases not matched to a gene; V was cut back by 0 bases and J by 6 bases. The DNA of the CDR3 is TGCAGTGCTAGAGAACTGGACAGGGGAGGAATCCGCGAGCAGTACTTC. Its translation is CSARELDRGGIREQYF.